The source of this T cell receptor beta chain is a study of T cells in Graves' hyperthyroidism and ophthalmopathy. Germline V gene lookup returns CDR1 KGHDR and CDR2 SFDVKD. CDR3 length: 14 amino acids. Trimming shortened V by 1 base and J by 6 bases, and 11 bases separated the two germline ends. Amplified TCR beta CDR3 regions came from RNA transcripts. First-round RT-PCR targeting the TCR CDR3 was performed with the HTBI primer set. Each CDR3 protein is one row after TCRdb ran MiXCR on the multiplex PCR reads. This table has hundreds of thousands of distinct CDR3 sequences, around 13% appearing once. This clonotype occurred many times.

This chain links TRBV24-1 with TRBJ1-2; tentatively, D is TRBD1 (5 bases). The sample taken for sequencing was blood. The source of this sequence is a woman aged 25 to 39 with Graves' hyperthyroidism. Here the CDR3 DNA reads TGTGCCACCAGTGATTTAGGACATCACGATGGCTACACCTTC. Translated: CATSDLGHHDGYTF.